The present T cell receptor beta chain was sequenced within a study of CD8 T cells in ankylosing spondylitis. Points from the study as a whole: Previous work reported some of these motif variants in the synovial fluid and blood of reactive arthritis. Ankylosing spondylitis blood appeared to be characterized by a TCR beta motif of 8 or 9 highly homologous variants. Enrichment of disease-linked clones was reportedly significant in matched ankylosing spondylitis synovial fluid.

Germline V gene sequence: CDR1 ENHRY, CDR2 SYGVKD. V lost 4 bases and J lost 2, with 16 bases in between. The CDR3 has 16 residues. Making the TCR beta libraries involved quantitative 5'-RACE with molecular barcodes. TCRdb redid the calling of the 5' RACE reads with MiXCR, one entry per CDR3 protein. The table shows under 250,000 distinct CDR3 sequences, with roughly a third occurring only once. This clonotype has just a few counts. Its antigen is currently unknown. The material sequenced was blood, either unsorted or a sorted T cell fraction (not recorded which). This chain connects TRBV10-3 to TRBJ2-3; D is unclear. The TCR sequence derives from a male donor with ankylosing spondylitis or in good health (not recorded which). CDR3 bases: TGTGCCATCAGTGCCCCACCGGGTGGGGACACAGATACGCAGTATTTT. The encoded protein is CAISAPPGGDTDTQYF.